The rows below give T cell receptor beta chains drawn from one sample of a study of beta chain features in type 1 diabetes. Using immunoSEQ multiplex PCR, the repertoire was profiled, and TCRdb retains in-frame clones only, with some absent. The data contain about 150,000 clones, about 8% of them singletons. The sequenced sample was central memory CD4+ T cells from blood. The receptors come from a woman between 35 and 50 years old with type 1 diabetes. Each CDR3 is given with its conserved first and last residue. A D gene is named only where the DNA matches it firmly. A clone size is listed for some rows: how often the clone was seen (once, few, many), or a class if it is expanded.

V gene,D gene,J gene,CDR3 length,clone size,CDR3 DNA,CDR3 protein
TRBV18,.,TRBJ1-1,15,.,TGTGCCAGCTCACCACCCTCACAGAAGAACACTGAAGCTTTCTTT,CASSPPSQKNTEAFF
TRBV5-4,.,TRBJ1-2,13,few,TGTGCCAGCACCCAACCGCCACAGAATGGCTACACCTTC,CASTQPPQNGYTF
TRBV9,.,TRBJ2-3,15,.,TGTGCCAGCAGCGGAACAGGGAGAGCGACAGATACGCAGTATTTT,CASSGTGRATDTQYF
TRBV5-4,.,TRBJ1-1,16,few,TGCGCCAGCAGCCAAGCGAGGACAGACCTAAGCACTGAAGCTTTCTTT,CASSQARTDLSTEAFF
TRBV15,.,TRBJ2-5,14,few,TGTGCCACCAGCCGAGGGGAGGGGGAAGAGACCCAGTACTTC,CATSRGEGEETQYF
TRBV18,.,TRBJ1-1,14,.,TGTGCCAGCTCACCAGGGAGTGAGAACACTGAAGCTTTCTTT,CASSPGSENTEAFF
TRBV5-4,.,TRBJ2-7,16,few,TGTGCCAGCAGCTCCGGAGGTCTCAGAGACGGCTACGAGCAGTACTTC,CASSSGGLRDGYEQYF
TRBV7-2,.,TRBJ2-3,16,.,TGTGCCAGCAGCTCCCAACCGGGAAGGGTCGGAGATACGCAGTATTTT,CASSSQPGRVGDTQYF
TRBV29-1,TRBD1,TRBJ1-1,13,few,TGCAGCGCCCGGACAGGGATGGGCACTGAAGCTTTCTTT,CSARTGMGTEAFF
TRBV27,.,TRBJ2-7,14,.,TGTGCCAGCAGTGGGGCTACAGGGATTGGCGAGCAGTACTTC,CASSGATGIGEQYF
TRBV7-9,.,TRBJ2-5,14,few,TGTGCCAGCAGCTTAATGAAGAGAGAAGAGACCCAGTACTTC,CASSLMKREETQYF
TRBV7-9,.,TRBJ2-1,16,.,TGTGCCAGCAGCCTCCTCAGGCCACAAGCCTACAATGAGCAGTTCTTC,CASSLLRPQAYNEQFF
TRBV4-3,.,TRBJ1-3,12,few,TGCGCCAGCAGCCAAGCGGGAAACACCATATATTTT,CASSQAGNTIYF
TRBV15,.,TRBJ1-2,14,.,TGTGCCACCAGCAGAGCTTACAGCATTTATGGCTACACCTTC,CATSRAYSIYGYTF
TRBV7-6,.,TRBJ2-1,11,few,TGTGCCAGCAGCGATGAGAATGAGCAGTTCTTC,CASSDENEQFF
TRBV9,.,TRBJ2-1,13,.,TGTGCCAGCAGCGTCGGCGGGGCCAATGAGCAGTTCTTC,CASSVGGANEQFF
TRBV2,.,TRBJ1-1,16,few,TGTGCCAGCAGCGCCGTAGGGCGGAGGGGAAACACTGAAGCTTTCTTT,CASSAVGRRGNTEAFF
TRBV4-2,.,TRBJ2-1,15,few,TGTGCCAGCAGCCAAGACTCCTCCTCCTACAATGAGCAGTTCTTC,CASSQDSSSYNEQFF
TRBV28,TRBD1,TRBJ2-7,14,few,TGTGCCAGCAGTGGGAGCGACAGGGGGCGGGAGCAGTACTTC,CASSGSDRGREQYF
TRBV28,.,TRBJ1-2,14,.,TGTGCCAGCAGTTTAGGGACACCTATCGATGGCTACACCTTC,CASSLGTPIDGYTF
TRBV18,.,TRBJ2-7,14,.,TGTGCCAGCTCACCCCGGCGGGCACCGGACGAGCAGTACTTC,CASSPRRAPDEQYF
TRBV30,TRBD1,TRBJ2-6,15,.,TGTGCCTGGAGCTTCACAGGGGCTGGGGCCAACGTCCTGACTTTC,CAWSFTGAGANVLTF
TRBV7-7,.,TRBJ2-3,13,few,TGTGCTAGCAGCCTCGATTCGGGAGATACGCAGTATTTT,CASSLDSGDTQYF
TRBV27,TRBD1,TRBJ2-1,13,few,TGTGCCAGCAGTAAGGACAGGGGCGATGAGCAGTTCTTC,CASSKDRGDEQFF
TRBV6-5,.,TRBJ1-2,15,few,TGTGCCAGCAGTTACACCAGGGCCTCGCCAAGGGGCTACACCTTC,CASSYTRASPRGYTF
TRBV28,TRBD1,TRBJ2-2,16,.,TGTGCCAGCAGTTTTATGGACAGGGGGACGAACGGGGAGCTGTTTTTT,CASSFMDRGTNGELFF
TRBV29-1,TRBD1,TRBJ1-1,16,.,TGCAGCGTTGAAGCCATGACAGGGAACACAAACACTGAAGCTTTCTTT,CSVEAMTGNTNTEAFF
TRBV18,.,TRBJ1-4,18,.,TGTGCCAGCTCACTCACGGGGGGTAACCCCGCAACTAATGAAAAACTGTTTTTT,CASSLTGGNPATNEKLFF
TRBV4-3,.,TRBJ1-1,19,.,TGCGCCAGCAGCCATGTACTGCCTCGACAGGCTGCGGCGAACACTGAAGCTTTCTTT,CASSHVLPRQAAANTEAFF
TRBV27,.,TRBJ1-4,15,few,TGTGCCAGCAGTCCCCCAGGGCCACTTAATGAAAAACTGTTTTTT,CASSPPGPLNEKLFF
TRBV15,.,TRBJ2-1,15,few,TGTGCCACCAGCAGAGTGTCAGGCTCCTACAATGAGCAGTTCTTC,CATSRVSGSYNEQFF
TRBV7-9,TRBD1,TRBJ1-2,14,.,TGTGCCAGCAGCCCCGACAGGGGGAGGATTGGCTACACCTTC,CASSPDRGRIGYTF